These 20 T cell receptor beta chains were sequenced from one sample in a study of beta chain features in type 1 diabetes. General study results and limits: All four CD4+ subsets of Type 1 diabetes patients contained TCRB CDR3s that were moderately but significantly shorter.

No antigen has been identified for these receptors. Every isolated RNA sample was fully reverse transcribed, so sequencing captured expressed TCRB transcripts. TCRdb's copy holds only in-frame clones and misses some; the assay was immunoSEQ multiplex PCR. The repertoire holds over 150,000 clones, with over 9% as singletons. Sequencing was carried out using central memory CD4+ T cells from blood. These receptor sequences come from a man in his thirties or forties with type 1 diabetes.

V usage is TRBV5-6 and J usage is TRBJ2-1; 8 nucleotides line up with TRBD2. Germline lookup yields CDR1 SGHDT and CDR2 YYEEEE. V lost 7 bases to trimming and J lost 6 bases; unmatched junction nucleotides: 15. The CDR3 contains 16 residues. The CDR3 is CASALDWREEVNEQFF. CDR3 in DNA: TGTGCCAGCGCTTTAGATTGGCGGGAGGAGGTCAATGAGCAGTTCTTC.

This clone has just a few counts. The chain uses TRBV28 and TRBJ1-2; D is uncertain. The CDR3 totals 13 residues. V dropped 7 bases and J dropped 5 bases, with 14 bases sitting between them. Germline V gene sequence: CDR1 MDHEN, CDR2 SYDVKM. CDR3 in amino acids: CASTSLVGYGYTF. CDR3 DNA: TGTGCCAGCACTTCCCTAGTTGGGTATGGCTACACCTTC.

This clone was picked up a small number of times. The genes are TRBV28 and TRBJ2-4; D gene uncertain. This CDR3 spans 12 amino acids. Trimming shortened V by 6 bases and J by 5 bases, and 8 bases separated the two germline ends. CDR1 is MDHEN and CDR2 is SYDVKM in the germline V gene. DNA of the CDR3: TGTGCCAGCAGCCGTACAGAAAACATTCAGTACTTC. Translating it yields CASSRTENIQYF.

In this sample, this clone turned up a few times. J is TRBJ2-1 and V is TRBV19, with 7 bases matching TRBD2. With V trimmed by 7 bases and J by 2 bases, 8 bases remained unmatched. The CDR3 runs to 15 residues. The V gene's germline CDR1 is LNHDA and CDR2 SQIVND (reference sequence). CDR3 residues: CASKMERGTYNEQFF. The DNA for the CDR3 is TGTGCCAGTAAGATGGAGCGGGGTACCTACAATGAGCAGTTCTTC.

The V gene is TRBV4-3, the J gene TRBJ2-6; the D gene is possibly TRBD1 (6 bases). The V and J ends lost 6 bases and 0 bases respectively, with 15 bases between them. Germline values: CDR1 LGHNA, CDR2 YSLEER. The length of the CDR3 is 17 residues. The CDR3, as DNA: TGCGCCAGCAGTTTCCGGACAGCGAACTCTGGGGCCAACGTCCTGACTTTC. It codes for CASSFRTANSGANVLTF.

The V call is TRBV6-6, the J call TRBJ2-7; D might be TRBD1 (6 bases). The CDR3 is 16 residues long. The germline V and J ends were trimmed by 0 bases and 3 bases, with 15 bases remaining between them. Germline V CDR1 and CDR2: MNHNY, SVGAGI (reference sequence). This chain's CDR3 is CASSYSGQGSRYEQYF. DNA of the CDR3: TGTGCCAGCAGTTACTCGGGGCAGGGGTCCCGCTACGAGCAGTACTTC.

The chain carries TRBV6-4 and TRBJ2-2; perhaps TRBD2 as D (5 bases). Germline CDR1 reads MRHNA; CDR2 reads SNTAGT. Deletions cut 3 bases from V and 7 bases from J, with 12 bases between. The CDR3 length is 14 residues. The CDR3 sequence is CASSEDWSGGELFF. The CDR3 DNA reads as TGTGCCAGCAGTGAGGACTGGAGCGGCGGGGAGCTGTTTTTT.

The chain is built from TRBV7-2 and TRBJ1-5, with a tentative D call TRBD1 (6 bases). Germline loops: CDR1 SGHTA, CDR2 FQGNSA. Trimming shortened V by 1 base and J by 6 bases, and 16 bases separated the two germline ends. This CDR3 is 16 amino acids long. The CDR3 bases are TGTGCCAGCAGCTTAGGTCTCCATAAACAGGGTCAGCCCCAGCATTTT. Residues: CASSLGLHKQGQPQHF.

There are a few counts of this clone. J is TRBJ1-1 and V is TRBV28; TRBD1 is a possible D gene (6 bases). Trimming removed 6 bases at V and 5 bases at J, with 19 bases between. The V gene's germline CDR1 is MDHEN and CDR2 SYDVKM. This CDR3 is built from 15 residues. The CDR3 loop is CASRESQGLRTEAFF. The CDR3 DNA is TGTGCCAGCAGGGAATCCCAGGGGCTTAGAACTGAAGCTTTCTTT.

V is TRBV14 and J is TRBJ1-2; D remains unclear. Germline CDR1 reads SGHDN; CDR2 reads FVKESK. CDR3 length equals 13 residues. V lost 4 bases and J lost 4, with 10 bases in between. DNA for the CDR3: TGTGCCAGCAGCCCCCGACAAGTCTATGGCTACACCTTC. This codes for CASSPRQVYGYTF. Looking up the rest from reference TRBV14 and TRBJ1-2 gives the full variable domain: EAGVTQFPSHSVIEKGQTVTLRCDPISGHDNLYWYRRVMGKEIKFLLHFVKESKQDESGMPNNRFLAERTGGTYSTLKVQPAELEDSGVYFCASSPRQVYGYTFGSGTRLTVV.

The chain combines TRBV28 with TRBJ2-1, with TRBD2 identical over 13 bases. This CDR3 has 16 residues. The germline V gene has CDR1 MDHEN and CDR2 SYDVKM. J lost 7 bases, V lost 5 bases, and 8 bases had no gene match. As DNA, the CDR3 is TGTGCCAGCAGTGATCCGGGACTAGCGGGACATAATGAGCAGTTCTTC. Its translation is CASSDPGLAGHNEQFF. The variable domain in full, completed from reference TRBV28 and TRBJ2-1, reads DVKVTQSSRYLVKRTGEKVFLECVQDMDHENMFWYRQDPGLGLRLIYFSYDVKMKEKGDIPEGYSVSREKKERFSLILESASTNQTSMYLCASSDPGLAGHNEQFFGPGTRLTVL.

V is TRBV7-2 and J is TRBJ2-3; maybe TRBD2 (7 bases). This CDR3 comprises 13 residues. Germline V gives CDR1 SGHTA, CDR2 FQGNSA. V was clipped by 7 bases and J by 9 bases, with 17 bases between them. CDR3 nucleotides: TGTGCCAGCACCCCGGGGGGCGGAACCACGCAGTATTTT. Translated: CASTPGGGTTQYF.

The rearrangement links TRBV18 to TRBJ2-2; TRBD1 agrees at 11 bases. Germline trimming cut 2 bases from V and 4 bases from J; bases unmatched to any gene: 3. The CDR3 runs to 16 residues. CDR1 and CDR2 from the germline V gene are KGHSH and LQKENI. CDR3 region: CASSPGTGGTTGELFF. CDR3 sequence (DNA): TGTGCCAGCTCACCAGGGACAGGGGGTACCACCGGGGAGCTGTTTTTT. The full variable domain, rest sourced from reference TRBV18 and TRBJ2-2, is NAGVMQNPRHLVRRRGQEARLRCSPMKGHSHVYWYRQLPEEGLKFMVYLQKENIIDESGMPKERFSAEFPKEGPSILRIQQVVRGDSAAYFCASSPGTGGTTGELFFGEGSRLTVL.

Only a few counts were recorded for this clone. CDR3 sequence: CASSSGSGGTEAFF. The CDR3 DNA reads as TGCGCCAGCAGCTCGGGATCCGGGGGCACTGAAGCTTTCTTT. V usage is TRBV5-1 and J usage is TRBJ1-1; D is perhaps TRBD1 (5 bases). The CDR3 sequence is 14 residues long. Trimming shortened V by 3 bases and J by 4 bases, and 13 bases separated the two germline ends. Per germline, CDR1 SGHRS and CDR2 YFSETQ.

The J gene is TRBJ2-1, the V gene TRBV18; 7 bases match TRBD1. Trimming took 5 bases from V and 8 from J; bases not matched to a gene: 6. Looked up from germline, CDR1 is KGHSH and CDR2 is LQKENI. The CDR3 extends over 13 amino acids. As DNA, the CDR3 is TGTGCCAGCTCAACAGGGGTAAGGGATGAGCAGTTCTTC. It codes for CASSTGVRDEQFF.

V usage is TRBV13 and J usage is TRBJ2-1; D is undetermined. Germline V gene lookup returns CDR1 PRHDT and CDR2 FYEKMQ (reference sequence). The length of the CDR3 is 14 residues. Trimming removed 6 bases from V and 6 bases from J, with 15 bases in between. CDR3 residues: CASSSRQIRNEQFF. The CDR3 coding sequence is TGTGCCAGCAGTTCTAGGCAAATCCGCAATGAGCAGTTCTTC.

The V call is TRBV11-2, the J call TRBJ2-2, with D uncertain. The CDR3 is made up of 13 amino acids. V was clipped by 4 bases and J by 3 bases, with 6 bases between them. Germline CDR1 and CDR2: SGHAT and FQNNGV. CDR3 amino acids: CASSSFYTGELFF. CDR3 DNA sequence: TGTGCCAGCAGCTCTTTCTACACCGGGGAGCTGTTTTTT.

V usage is TRBV28 and J usage is TRBJ1-2; TRBD1 is a possible D gene (5 bases). The CDR3 runs to 15 residues. The germline V gene encodes CDR1 MDHEN and CDR2 SYDVKM. V lost 5 bases and J 5 bases, leaving 18 bases between the germline ends. The CDR3 loop is CASSPRGAGRYGYTF. The CDR3 coding sequence is TGTGCCAGCAGTCCACGTGGGGCCGGGAGGTATGGCTACACCTTC.

This clone appeared a few times. CDR3 loop: CASSLTYNEQFF. CDR3 nucleotide sequence: TGTGCCAGCAGCCTTACTTACAATGAGCAGTTCTTC. The chain joins TRBV28 to TRBJ2-1, with D hard to call. The ends were cut back, 6 bases at V and 4 bases at J, with 7 bases in the middle. This CDR3 is built from 12 residues. Germline V gene sequence: CDR1 MDHEN, CDR2 SYDVKM.

The chain carries TRBV18 and TRBJ2-1; 11 bases agree with TRBD2. The germline CDR1 and CDR2 sequences are KGHSH and LQKENI. The CDR3 runs to 18 residues. Trimming cost V 3 bases and J 6 bases; bases outside gene matches: 13. CDR3 sequence: CASSPSPTTSGRGNEQFF. In DNA form, the CDR3 reads TGTGCCAGCTCACCTTCTCCTACTACTAGCGGGAGAGGCAATGAGCAGTTCTTC.